This T cell receptor beta chain was sequenced in a study of blood T cell repertoires in COVID-19. Study information: Acute and convalescent COVID-19 specimens originated in the United States, Italy and Spain. The analysed material was cDNA or gDNA that came from T cells, B-cell-depleted T cells, or PBMCs.

Germline V CDR1 and CDR2: ENHRY, SYGVKD. V was shortened by 11 bases and J by 5 bases, with 13 bases between the two germline ends. The CDR3 sequence is 13 residues long. Authors' processing steps: Estimation of nucleated cell counts was performed using reference gene primer amplification. Here immunoSEQ multiplex PCR was the method, and the copy in TCRdb shows in-frame clones only, minus some. The V and J calls and clone size were taken over from that table, and D and trimming were inferred from the DNA. The sample gives about 95,000 clones, approximately 88% of which show up once; about 3.7% is in the top ten. This clone has only one observation.

The material sequenced was peripheral blood. The receptor was isolated from a woman in her 70s with acute or convalescent COVID-19. This chain joins TRBV10-3 and TRBJ1-6, with D perhaps TRBD1 (5 bases). The CDR3 here is CAVKTANNSPLHF. As DNA, the CDR3 is TGTGCCGTTAAGACAGCAAATAATTCACCCCTCCACTTT.